This TCR beta chain emerged from a study of cytomegalovirus exposure and HLA in healthy donors. Points from the study as a whole: Diagnosis of cytomegalovirus status made by the classifier reportedly showed high specificity and sensitivity.

In the case of this clone: The target antigen is unknown.

Germline V CDR1 and CDR2: SGDLS, YYNGEE. The CDR3 runs to 16 residues. Germline trimming cut 3 bases from V and 2 bases from J; bases unmatched to any gene: 9. The PCR made use of 60 Vbeta and 13 Jbeta primers. Data came from immunoSEQ multiplex PCR; TCRdb stores just in-frame clones and leaves some out. The data contain about 140,000 clones, over 70% of them singletons. Sample: PBMCs. The V call is TRBV9, the J call TRBJ2-3, with TRBD2 identical over 7 bases. The source of this sequence is a man aged 40-55 years in good health and CMV-seronegative. CDR3 in amino acids: CASSGGASGATDTQYF. DNA of the CDR3: TGTGCCAGCAGCGGCGGGGCTAGCGGTGCCACAGATACGCAGTATTTT.